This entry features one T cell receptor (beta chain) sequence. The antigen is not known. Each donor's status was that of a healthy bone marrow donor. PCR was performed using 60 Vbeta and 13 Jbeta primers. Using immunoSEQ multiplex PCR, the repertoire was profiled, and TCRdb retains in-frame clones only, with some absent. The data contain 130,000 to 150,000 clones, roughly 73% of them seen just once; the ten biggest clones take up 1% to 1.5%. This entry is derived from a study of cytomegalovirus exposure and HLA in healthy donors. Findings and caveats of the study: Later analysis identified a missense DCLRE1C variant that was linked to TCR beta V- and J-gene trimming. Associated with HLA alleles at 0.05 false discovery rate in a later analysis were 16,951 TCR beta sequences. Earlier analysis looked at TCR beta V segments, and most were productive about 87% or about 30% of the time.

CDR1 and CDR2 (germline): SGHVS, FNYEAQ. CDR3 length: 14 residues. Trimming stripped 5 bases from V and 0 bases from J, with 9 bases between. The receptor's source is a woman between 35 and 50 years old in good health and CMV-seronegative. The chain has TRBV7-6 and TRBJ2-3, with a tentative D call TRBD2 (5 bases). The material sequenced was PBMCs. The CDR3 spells CASSRRTSTDTQYF. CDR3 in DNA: TGTGCCAGCAGCCGGCGGACTAGCACAGATACGCAGTATTTT.